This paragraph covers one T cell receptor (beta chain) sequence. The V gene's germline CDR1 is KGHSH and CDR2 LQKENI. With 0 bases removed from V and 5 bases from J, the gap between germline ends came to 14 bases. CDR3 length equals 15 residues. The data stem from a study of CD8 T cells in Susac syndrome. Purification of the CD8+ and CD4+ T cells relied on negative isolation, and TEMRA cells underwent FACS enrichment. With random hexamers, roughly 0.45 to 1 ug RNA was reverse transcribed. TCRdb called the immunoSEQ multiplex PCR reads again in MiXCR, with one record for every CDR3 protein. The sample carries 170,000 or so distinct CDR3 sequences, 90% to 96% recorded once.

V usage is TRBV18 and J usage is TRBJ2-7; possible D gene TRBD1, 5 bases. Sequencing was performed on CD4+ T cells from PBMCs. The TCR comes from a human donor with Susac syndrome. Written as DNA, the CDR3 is TGTGCCAGCTCACCACCGCAGGGTCAGGGCAACGAGCAGTACTTC. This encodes CASSPPQGQGNEQYF.